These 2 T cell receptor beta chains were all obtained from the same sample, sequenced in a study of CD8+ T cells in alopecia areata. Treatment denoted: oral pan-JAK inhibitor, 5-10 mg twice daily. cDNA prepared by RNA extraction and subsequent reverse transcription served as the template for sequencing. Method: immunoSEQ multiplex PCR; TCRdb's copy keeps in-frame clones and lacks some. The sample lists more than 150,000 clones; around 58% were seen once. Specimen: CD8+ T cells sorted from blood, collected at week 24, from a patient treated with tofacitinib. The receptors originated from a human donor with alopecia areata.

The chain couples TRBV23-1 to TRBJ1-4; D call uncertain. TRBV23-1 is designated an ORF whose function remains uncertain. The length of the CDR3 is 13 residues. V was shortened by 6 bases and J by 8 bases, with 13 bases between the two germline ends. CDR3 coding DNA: TGCGCCAGCAGGCAGGAGGTTAAGGAAAAACTGTTTTTT. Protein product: CASRQEVKEKLFF.

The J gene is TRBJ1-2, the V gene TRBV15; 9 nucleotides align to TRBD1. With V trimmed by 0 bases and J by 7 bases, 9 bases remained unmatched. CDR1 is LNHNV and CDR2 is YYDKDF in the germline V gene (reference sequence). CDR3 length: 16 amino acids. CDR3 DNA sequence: TGTGCCACCAGCAGAGATCAAACGGACAGGGGACGTGGCTACACCTTC. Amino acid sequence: CATSRDQTDRGRGYTF. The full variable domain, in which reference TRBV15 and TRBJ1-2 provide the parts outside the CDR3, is DAMVIQNPRYQVTQFGKPVTLSCSQTLNHNVMYWYQQKSSQAPKLLFHYYDKDFNNEADTPDNFQSRRPNTSFCFLDIRSPGLGDTAMYLCATSRDQTDRGRGYTFGSGTRLTVV.